Only one count was recorded for the clone carrying this TCR beta chain. The data derive from a study of shared T cell receptors in the human thymus. TCRdb's copy holds only in-frame clones and misses some; the assay was immunoSEQ multiplex PCR. This sample has under 700,000 clones, with around 78% found just once. This same sample was also part of a study on human thymus T cells. That report adds: Thymic tissue was derived from resections collected during corrective heart surgery.

The receptor comes from a boy less than two years old with a congenital heart defect. Sequenced sample: thymocytes.

In nucleotides, the CDR3 is TGCAGCGTTGAGTCGACAGGGGCAGATACGCAGTATTTT. It yields the protein CSVESTGADTQYF. The chain combines TRBV29-1 with TRBJ2-3; TRBD1 matches at 8 bases. CDR1 is SQVTM, CDR2 ANQGSEA, per germline. The CDR3 runs to 13 residues. The V and J ends lost 3 bases and 4 bases, in that order; junction bases with no gene match: 3.